This T cell receptor (beta chain) was recovered during a study of T cells in Graves' hyperthyroidism and ophthalmopathy. RNA transcripts were the template for amplifying TCR beta CDR3 regions. The HTBI primer set was used in a first-round RT-PCR of the TCR CDR3. TCRdb reanalysed the multiplex PCR reads using MiXCR and keeps one entry per CDR3 protein. The repertoire holds around 600,000 distinct CDR3 sequences, approximately 14% seen once, with around an eighth in the top ten. The CDR3 is 19 residues long. J was trimmed by 3 bases and V by 2 bases; bases with no gene match: 11. From germline, CDR1 is ENHRY and CDR2 SYGVKD. Ten or more counts support this clonotype.

The TCR comes from a woman between 45 and 65 years old with Graves' ophthalmopathy. Material: blood. The V gene is TRBV10-3, the J gene TRBJ2-1; 12 bases fit TRBD2. The CDR3 coding sequence is TGTGCCATCAGTGAGACACGCACTAGCGGGAGGTCTATCTACAATGAGCAGTTCTTC. Its protein product is CAISETRTSGRSIYNEQFF.